The 2 T cell receptor beta chains presented below share a single source sample, sequenced in a study of Ad26.COV2.S vaccination and SARS-CoV-2 variants. Specified treatment: about 20 received Ad26.COV2.S at low or high dose, single or two shots; 5 received placebo; per-sample allocation not given. Samples analyzed were those drawn on day 63 after the first vaccine or placebo injection. Generated by immunoSEQ multiplex PCR, the TCRdb table keeps only in-frame clones and is missing some. The sample lists just under 250,000 clones, around 89% seen once, with 9.5% to 12% in the top ten. This specimen consisted of peripheral blood, obtained in a trial of Ad26.COV2.S vaccine versus placebo. Receptor source: a person between 18 and 65 years old who received the Ad26.COV2.S COVID-19 vaccine or a placebo.

V usage is TRBV5-6 and J usage is TRBJ2-7, with 11 bases matching TRBD2. Trimming took 5 bases from V and 1 from J; bases not matched to a gene: 2. CDR1 is SGHDT and CDR2 is YYEEEE in the germline V gene. The CDR3 consists of 14 residues. CDR3: CASSRLAGSYEQYF. DNA for the CDR3: TGTGCCAGCAGTCGACTAGCGGGATCCTACGAGCAGTACTTC.

This clone was observed once. This rearrangement joins TRBV18 to TRBJ1-2; 9 nucleotides agree with TRBD1. The J segment lost 1 base and the V segment lost 0 bases, leaving 3 bases of the junction unmatched. Germline CDR1 reads KGHSH; CDR2 reads LQKENI. The CDR3 totals 16 residues. The CDR3 nucleotides are TGTGCCAGCTCACCACCCGGGACAGGGCTTAACTATGGCTACACCTTC. Protein sequence: CASSPPGTGLNYGYTF.